This T cell receptor (beta chain) was captured by sequencing in a study of T cell responses to AZD1222 COVID-19 vaccine. Whole-study results and caveats: Close to half of all spike-specific TCRs reportedly target regions of the variants that are unmutated.

A few counts support this clone. Its specificity is unknown. The CDR3 extends over 19 amino acids. After removal of 2 bases from V and 1 base from J, the junction contained 16 bases not matched to a gene. The method was immunoSEQ multiplex PCR; TCRdb's version includes in-frame clones alone and lacks a portion of them. Of 150,000 to 200,000 clones listed, 80% to 95% are singletons. The starting material was peripheral blood, obtained on day 0 of AZD1222 vaccination. The TCR originated in an adult in good health. J is TRBJ1-1 and V is TRBV23-1, with 7 bases lining up with TRBD1. TRBV23-1 is noted as an ORF with a role that remains uncertain. The CDR3 loop is CASSQPRDSLGSRNTEAFF. CDR3 nucleotides: TGCGCCAGCAGTCAACCCCGGGACAGTTTAGGGAGCAGGAACACTGAAGCTTTCTTT.